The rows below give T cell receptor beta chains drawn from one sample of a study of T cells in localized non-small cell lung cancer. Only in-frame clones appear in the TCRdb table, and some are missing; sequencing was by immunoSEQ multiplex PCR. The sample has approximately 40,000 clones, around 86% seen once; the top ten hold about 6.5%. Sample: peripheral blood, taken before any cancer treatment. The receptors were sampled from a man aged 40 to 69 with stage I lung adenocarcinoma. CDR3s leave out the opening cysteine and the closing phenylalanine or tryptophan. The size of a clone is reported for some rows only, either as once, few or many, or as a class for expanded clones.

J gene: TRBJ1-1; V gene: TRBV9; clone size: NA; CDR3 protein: ASSLRQAGTSAF
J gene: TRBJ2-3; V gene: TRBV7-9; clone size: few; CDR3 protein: ASSLSRDILITDTQY
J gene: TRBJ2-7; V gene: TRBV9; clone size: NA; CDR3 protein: ASSVAVSSYEQY
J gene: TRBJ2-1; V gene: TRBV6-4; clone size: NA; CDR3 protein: ASSIKRENEQF
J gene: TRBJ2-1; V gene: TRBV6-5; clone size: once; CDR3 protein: ASSYSPRAQQF
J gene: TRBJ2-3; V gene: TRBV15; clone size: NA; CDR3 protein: ATSRDRGRGPY
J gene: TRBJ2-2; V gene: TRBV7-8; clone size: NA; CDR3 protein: ASSLDRNTGELF
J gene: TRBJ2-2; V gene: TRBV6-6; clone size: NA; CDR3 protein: ASSYLGEGRNGELF
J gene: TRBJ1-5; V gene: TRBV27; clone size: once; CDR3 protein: ASSPGRGLPEPQH
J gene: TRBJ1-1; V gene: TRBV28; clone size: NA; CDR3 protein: ATGPVNTEAF
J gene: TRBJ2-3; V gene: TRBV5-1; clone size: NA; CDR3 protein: ASSPQGADTQY
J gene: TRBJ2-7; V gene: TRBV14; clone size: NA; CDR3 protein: ASSQASGREEGYEQY
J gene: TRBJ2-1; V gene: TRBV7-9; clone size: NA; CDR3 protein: ASSFHLTRRRNEQF
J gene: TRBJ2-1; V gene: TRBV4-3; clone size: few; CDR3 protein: ASSPGLADNEQF
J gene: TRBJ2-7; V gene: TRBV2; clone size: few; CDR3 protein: ASSVGVGTYEQY
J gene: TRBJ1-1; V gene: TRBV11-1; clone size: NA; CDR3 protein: ASSIYRETEAF
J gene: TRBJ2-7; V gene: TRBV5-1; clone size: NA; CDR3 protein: ASSLSQGTAYEQY
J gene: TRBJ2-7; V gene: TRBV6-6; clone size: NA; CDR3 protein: ASSYYTPGDEQY
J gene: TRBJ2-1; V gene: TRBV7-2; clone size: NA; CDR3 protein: ASSLVSTAGPGIYNEQF
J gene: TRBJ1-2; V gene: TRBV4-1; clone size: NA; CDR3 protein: ASSQGGTVIYGYT
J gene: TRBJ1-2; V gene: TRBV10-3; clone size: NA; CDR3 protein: AISDAGTGKNGYT
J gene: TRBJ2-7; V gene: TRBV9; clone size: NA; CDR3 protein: ASSETPGTGTSYEQY
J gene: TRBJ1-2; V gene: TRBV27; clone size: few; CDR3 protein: ASSLGQGWYGYT
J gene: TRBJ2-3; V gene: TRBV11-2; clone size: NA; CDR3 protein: ASSLMTVADTQY
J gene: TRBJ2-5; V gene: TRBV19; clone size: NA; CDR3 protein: ASSMASGSSHQY
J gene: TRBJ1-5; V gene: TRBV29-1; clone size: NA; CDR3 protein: SVEEGQGGQPQH
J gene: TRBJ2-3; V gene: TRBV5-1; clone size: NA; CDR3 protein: ASSLARGADTQY
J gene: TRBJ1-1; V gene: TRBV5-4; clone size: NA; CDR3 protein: ASSLEPIREAF
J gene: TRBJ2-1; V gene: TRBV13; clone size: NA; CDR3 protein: ASEGGFNEQF
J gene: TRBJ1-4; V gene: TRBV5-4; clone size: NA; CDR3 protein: ASSLDGGPPPMNGLF
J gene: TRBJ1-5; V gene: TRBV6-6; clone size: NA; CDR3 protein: ASGPTGGLGQPQH